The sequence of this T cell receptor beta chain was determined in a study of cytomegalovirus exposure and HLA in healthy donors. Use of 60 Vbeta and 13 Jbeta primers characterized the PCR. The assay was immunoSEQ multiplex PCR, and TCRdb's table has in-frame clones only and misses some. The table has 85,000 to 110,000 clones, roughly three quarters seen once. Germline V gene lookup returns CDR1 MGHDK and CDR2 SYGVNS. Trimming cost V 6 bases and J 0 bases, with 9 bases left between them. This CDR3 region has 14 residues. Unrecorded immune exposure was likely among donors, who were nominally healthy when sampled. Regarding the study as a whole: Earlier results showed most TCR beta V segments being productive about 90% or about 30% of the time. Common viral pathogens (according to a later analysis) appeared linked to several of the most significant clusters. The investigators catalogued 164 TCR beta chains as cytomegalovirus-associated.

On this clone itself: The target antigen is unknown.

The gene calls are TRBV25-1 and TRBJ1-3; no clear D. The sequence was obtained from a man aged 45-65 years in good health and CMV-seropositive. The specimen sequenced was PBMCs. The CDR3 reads CASSEERSGNTIYF. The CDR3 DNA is TGTGCCAGCAGCGAGGAGCGCTCTGGAAACACCATATATTTT.